The text below deals with one TCR beta chain. The data were taken from a study of blood T cell repertoires in COVID-19. Study-wide background: The United States, Italy and Spain supplied acute and convalescent COVID-19 samples. T cells, B-cell-depleted T cells, or PBMCs provided the cDNA or gDNA that served as material.

CDR3 size: 16 residues. The V end was cut by 4 bases, the J end by 0 bases, with 13 bases between. CDR1 SNHLY and CDR2 FYNNEI come from the germline V gene. In the study's own analysis: Reference gene primer amplification gave nucleated cell count estimates. Data came from immunoSEQ multiplex PCR; TCRdb stores just in-frame clones and leaves some out. The D gene and trimming were derived from the DNA, and the V and J assignments and clone size from that table. The table has about 120,000 clones, about nine tenths seen once. Sequenced material: peripheral blood. The receptor was derived from a human donor with active COVID-19. The donor label of this sample is uncertain. The chain employs TRBV2 and TRBJ1-3; no reliable D call. The CDR3, as DNA: TGTGCCAGCAGTGTTCACTTCTCCCACTCTGGAAACACCATATATTTT. It yields the protein CASSVHFSHSGNTIYF.